This T cell receptor beta chain was identified during a study of blood T cell repertoires in COVID-19 (TCRdb year 2020). Some background on the complete study: The collaborator samples originated in the United States, Italy and Spain and spanned the acute and convalescent phases of COVID-19. The material from the prospective study consisted of cDNA or gDNA derived from T cells, B-cell-depleted T cells, or PBMCs. Subjects who had been exposed to COVID-19, were actively infected with it, or had recovered from it provided the deeply sampled blood TCRbeta repertoires that made up the dataset. The repertoires were released in a freely available public database meant as a resource for research on the immune response to SARS-CoV-2. Samples were obtained from the ongoing ImmuneRACE study (first 160 participants) and from some 1,200 subjects provided by 6 global collaborators. The sample metadata nearly always contained a de-identified subject ID, COVID-19 status, age in years and sex. HLA class I and class II types, where available, came from metadata supplied by the sample provider rather than from assay-based typing.

About this clone: Its antigen is currently not known. No base-level quality is on record; no much larger clone is a single base apart.

Whole blood was collected in K2EDTA tubes by collaborating institutions according to the institutions' own protocols. For TCRbeta analysis, collaborators shipped samples in one of three forms: frozen whole blood, isolated PBMCs, or DNA extracted from either of those sample types. General study outcomes and caveats: The amount of clinical and demographic metadata varied by source and participant and was provided uncurated.

CDR1 and CDR2 are read off the germline V gene (reference sequence) as DFQATT and SNEGSKA. Trimming removed 3 bases from V and 8 bases from J; the gene matches leave 15 bases unexplained. The CDR3, from cysteine to phenylalanine, totals 16 residues. The retained sequence is limited to the CDR3, 48 bases, with the frame set at the first base. TCRbeta CDR3 regions were amplified from genomic DNA by means of the immunoSEQ Assay, a bias-controlled multiplex PCR. The authors' analysis ran thus. Nucleated cell counts per sample were estimated from amplification of reference gene primers within the assay. To quantify the absolute abundance of each unique TCRbeta CDR3 rearrangement, sequence reads were collapsed and filtered. For each sample, productive Simpson clonality was calculated by taking the square root of Simpson's diversity index across productive rearrangements. TCRdb took over this immuneACCESS table, retaining in-frame rearrangements with V and J assigned. Such tables are incomplete; in checked studies, under half of the missing clones stem from an unresolved V gene, and the remainder is unexplained. The V and J calls and clone size come from that table; D and trimming were worked out from the DNA. Here the sample has about 240,000 clones; approximately 78% occur a single time. Approximately 13% of the sample comes from the top ten.

The chain employs TRBV20-1 and TRBJ1-3; TRBD1 matches 8 bases in the middle. The TCR sequence derives from a woman aged 55-75 years with active or convalescent COVID-19. Sequencing was performed on peripheral blood. The DNA reads as follows: TGCAGTGCTAGTTTCCTTTATCCGGGACAGGCCTACACCATATATTTT. Translated, it gives CSASFLYPGQAYTIYF.